Below, one T cell receptor (beta chain) is given with its context. Its specificity is unknown. The source of the sample is a study of blood T cells in healthy people across ages. The study, taken as a whole, reports: The recorded TCR beta diversity per million T cells decreased in a roughly linear manner with age.

Donor samples were obtained from healthy Caucasian individuals from Russia, aged about 6 to 100. Every sample yielded at least 6.5 million isolated PBMCs. CDR1 is LGHDT, CDR2 YNNKEL, per germline (reference sequence). Unmatched junction bases numbered 11, after V lost 2 bases and J lost 7 bases. The CDR3 totals 16 residues. Combining a sample-barcoded 5' primer with a J-beta primer mix, a second PCR ran for about 7 to 12 cycles. Each cDNA molecule carried a tag from a template-switch adaptor that contained 12 random nucleotides. Using its own MiXCR run on the 5' RACE reads, TCRdb lists one record per CDR3 protein. The sample yields 600,000 to 650,000 distinct CDR3 sequences, 58% seen once.

The source is a man aged 55 to 70 in good health. The sequenced sample consisted of blood. This chain uses TRBV3-1 with TRBJ2-1; 7 nucleotides match TRBD2. This chain's CDR3 is CASSQWGGSLANEQFF. The CDR3 nucleotides read TGTGCCAGCAGCCAATGGGGGGGGTCACTAGCGAATGAGCAGTTCTTC.